A single sample gave rise to the 29 T cell receptor beta chains below, sequenced in a study of CD8 T cells in Susac syndrome. The authors reverse transcribed roughly 0.5 to 1 ug RNA with random hexamers. From the immunoSEQ multiplex PCR reads, TCRdb called clonotypes with MiXCR, one entry per CDR3 protein. The data contain approximately 150,000 distinct CDR3 sequences, about 95% of them singletons. Specimen: CD4+ T cells from PBMCs. These receptors were collected from a human donor with multiple sclerosis.

The gene calls are TRBV5-4 and TRBJ2-5, with no clear D. Trimming removed 0 bases at V and 4 bases at J, with 16 bases between. The CDR3 runs to 16 residues. Germline CDR1 reads SGHNT; CDR2 reads YYREEE (reference sequence). In DNA, the CDR3 is TGTGCCAGCAGCTTGGAAGGGAATCGAGTAACAGAGACCCAGTACTTC. Its translation: CASSLEGNRVTETQYF. Looking up the rest from reference TRBV5-4 and TRBJ2-5 gives the full variable domain: ETGVTQSPTHLIKTRGQQVTLRCSSQSGHNTVSWYQQALGQGPQFIFQYYREEENGRGNFPPRFSGLQFPNYSSELNVNALELDDSALYLCASSLEGNRVTETQYFGPGTRLLVL.

The J gene is TRBJ2-2, the V gene TRBV9; D unresolved. Between the trimmed V and J ends, which lost 4 bases and 2 bases, there was a span of 9 bases. Germline V lookup: CDR1 SGDLS, CDR2 YYNGEE. The CDR3 is 14 amino acids. In DNA form, the CDR3 reads TGTGCCAGCAGCTCTTGGCCTAACACCGGGGAGCTGTTTTTT. Residues: CASSSWPNTGELFF.

The genes are TRBV6-5 and TRBJ2-7, with a tentative D call TRBD1 (6 bases). The CDR3 covers 15 residues. Germline V gene lookup returns CDR1 MNHEY and CDR2 SVGAGI. The ends were cut back, 1 base at V and 2 bases at J, with 12 bases in the middle. CDR3 residues: CASSYWTGQPYEQYF. The CDR3, as DNA: TGTGCCAGCAGTTACTGGACCGGACAGCCCTACGAGCAGTACTTC.

V usage is TRBV9 and J usage is TRBJ2-3, with D possibly TRBD1 on 8 matching bases. The CDR3 contains 17 residues. The ends were cut back, 1 base at V and 5 bases at J, with 20 bases in the middle. Germline CDR1 reads SGDLS; CDR2 reads YYNGEE. The CDR3 here is CASSVSAGAGGRDTQYF. CDR3 DNA sequence: TGTGCCAGCAGCGTAAGTGCGGGGGCAGGGGGCAGAGATACGCAGTATTTT.

The chain recombines TRBV29-1 with TRBJ1-1; D is possibly TRBD1 (6 bases). Trimming pared 2 bases from V and 11 bases from J, leaving 12 bases between. The CDR3 length is 11 residues. Germline V lookup: CDR1 SQVTM, CDR2 ANQGSEA. CDR3 bases: TGCAGCGTTGAAAGTCCCGGGGGCGCTTTCTTT. Residues: CSVESPGGAFF. The complete variable domain, with remaining parts taken from reference TRBV29-1 and TRBJ1-1, reads SAVISQKPSRDICQRGTSLTIQCQVDSQVTMMFWYRQQPGQSLTLIATANQGSEATYESGFVIDKFPISRPNLTFSTLTVSNMSPEDSSIYLCSVESPGGAFFGQGTRLTVV.

The rearrangement joins TRBV5-1 to TRBJ2-3, with 11 positions matching TRBD2. The trim removed 2 bases at V and 4 bases at J, leaving 3 bases unmatched. Germline CDR1 reads SGHRS; CDR2 reads YFSETQ. The CDR3 has 15 amino acids. CDR3 nucleotides: TGCGCCAGCAGCTTTACTAGCGGGAGTCCAGATACGCAGTATTTT. Translation gives CASSFTSGSPDTQYF.

V is TRBV28 and J is TRBJ1-2; no clear D gene. Trimming took 6 bases from V and 1 from J, leaving 9 bases between them. CDR1 MDHEN and CDR2 SYDVKM come from the germline V gene. CDR3 length equals 13 residues. DNA for the CDR3: TGTGCCAGCAGGAGAGTGCTTAACTATGGCTACACCTTC. Translating gives CASRRVLNYGYTF.

The V and J genes are TRBV19 and TRBJ1-5; the match to TRBD1 covers 8 bases. V dropped 8 bases and J dropped 4; count of bases not matched to a gene: 13. There are 16 residues in the CDR3. Germline assignment: CDR1 LNHDA and CDR2 SQIVND (reference sequence). The CDR3 nucleotides are TGTGCCAGTCTCCCCTCCGGGACAGGTTGGAATCAGCCCCAGCATTTT. Translated: CASLPSGTGWNQPQHF.

The rearrangement joins TRBV6-2 or TRBV6-3 to TRBJ2-1; 12 bases fit TRBD2. V trimming: 5 bases; J trimming: 9 bases; junction bases outside the gene matches: 8. The CDR3 is 15 amino acids. CDR1 and CDR2 (germline): MNHEY, SVGEGT. The CDR3 region has the DNA TGTGCCAGCAGTCAAACCGGGACTAGCGGGCCTGAGCAGTTCTTC. It codes for CASSQTGTSGPEQFF.

The CDR3 DNA follows: TGTGCCAGCAGTTCCCCGAGCCCGAACACCGGGGAGCTGTTTTTT. It codes for CASSSPSPNTGELFF. The chain couples TRBV28 to TRBJ2-2; the D is unclear. The CDR3 spans 15 residues. Germline V gives CDR1 MDHEN, CDR2 SYDVKM. V shed 4 bases and J shed 0 bases, with 9 bases lying between them.

The chain recombines TRBV6-1 with TRBJ1-5; 9 nucleotides agree with TRBD1. CDR3 size: 14 residues. The V segment lost 5 bases and the J segment 7 bases; nucleotides outside the gene matches: 6. Germline V gene sequence: CDR1 MNHNS, CDR2 SASEGT. The CDR3, as DNA: TGTGCCAGCAGTCTGACAGGGGGGCACCAGCCCCAGCATTTT. This codes for CASSLTGGHQPQHF.

The chain is built from TRBV6-5 and TRBJ2-5, with 8 bases that match TRBD2. After removal of 2 bases from V and 0 bases from J, the junction contained 2 bases not matched to a gene. The CDR3 has 15 amino acids. Germline assignment: CDR1 MNHEY and CDR2 SVGAGI. CDR3 nucleotide sequence: TGTGCCAGCAGTTACGGCGGGGGGCACCAAGAGACCCAGTACTTC. Its translation: CASSYGGGHQETQYF.

The gene calls are TRBV30 and TRBJ2-1; no firm D call. CDR3 length: 13 amino acids. Per the germline V gene, CDR1 is GTSNPN and CDR2 is SVGIG (reference sequence). Trimming cost V 0 bases and J 9 bases, with 12 bases left between them. The DNA of the CDR3 is TGTGCCTGGAGTGTACTTAATAGGGTTGAGCAGTTCTTC. Its protein is CAWSVLNRVEQFF.

This clonotype was seen more than once but under ten times. The rearrangement links TRBV20-1 to TRBJ2-3, with D uncertain. Trimming shortened V by 5 bases and J by 3 bases, and 3 bases separated the two germline ends. CDR3 size: 10 residues. Germline-derived CDR1 and CDR2 are DFQATT and SNEGSKA (reference sequence). The DNA for the CDR3 is TGCAGTGCTTCGACAGATACGCAGTATTTT. As protein: CSASTDTQYF.

The chain uses TRBV28 and TRBJ1-2; maybe TRBD1 (5 bases). CDR1 is MDHEN, CDR2 SYDVKM, per germline. The CDR3 spans 12 residues. V dropped 6 bases and J dropped 9 bases, with 14 bases sitting between them. CDR3 protein: CASSFRRARYTF. As DNA, the CDR3 is TGTGCCAGCAGCTTCCGCAGGGCCCGCTACACCTTC.

The chain carries TRBV10-3 and TRBJ2-7; the D is unclear. The V end was cut by 6 bases, the J end by 4 bases, with 19 bases between. Germline CDR1 reads ENHRY; CDR2 reads SYGVKD. The CDR3 sequence is 15 residues long. The CDR3 DNA reads as TGTGCCATCAGGGGGTACGAGGCCCGAGAATACGAGCAGTACTTC. It specifies CAIRGYEAREYEQYF.

In DNA form, the CDR3 reads TGTGCCAGCAGCCAAGTAAGCAGGGAAGAAGCTTTCTTT. Its translation: CASSQVSREEAFF. The rearrangement joins TRBV3-1 to TRBJ1-1, with a tentative D call TRBD1 (5 bases). CDR1 is LGHDT and CDR2 is YNNKEL in the germline V gene (reference sequence). The CDR3 loop spans 13 amino acids. Deletions cut 1 base from V and 8 bases from J, with 11 bases between.

This sequence joins TRBV5-1 and TRBJ1-2; TRBD1 aligns across 7 bases. The CDR3 is 14 residues long. The germline V gene has CDR1 SGHRS and CDR2 YFSETQ. The J segment lost 6 bases and the V segment lost 2 bases, leaving 7 bases of the junction unmatched. The DNA of the CDR3 is TGCGCCAGCAGCTTCGAGGGGGCGCGGAATGGCTACACCTTC. Protein sequence: CASSFEGARNGYTF. The full variable domain, in which reference TRBV5-1 and TRBJ1-2 provide the parts outside the CDR3, is KAGVTQTPRYLIKTRGQQVTLSCSPISGHRSVSWYQQTPGQGLQFLFEYFSETQRNKGNFPGRFSGRQFSNSRSEMNVSTLELGDSALYLCASSFEGARNGYTFGSGTRLTVV.

The rearrangement uses TRBV20-1 and TRBJ2-7; 8 positions match TRBD1. The CDR3 consists of 17 residues. CDR1 is DFQATT and CDR2 is SNEGSKA in the germline V gene (reference sequence). V shed 5 bases, J shed 1 base, and the junction held 16 bases outside the gene matches. This CDR3 is CSAPQAPGQGRSYEQYF. The CDR3 DNA follows: TGCAGTGCTCCCCAAGCCCCCGGACAGGGAAGGTCCTACGAGCAGTACTTC.

This chain connects TRBV27 to TRBJ2-7; possibly TRBD1 for D (5 bases). Looked up from germline, CDR1 is MNHEY and CDR2 is SMNVEV (reference sequence). CDR3 length equals 13 residues. V shed 6 bases and J shed 0 bases, with 9 bases lying between them. CDR3 coding DNA: TGTGCCAGCAGGCAACAGGCCTCCTACGAGCAGTACTTC. It is translated as CASRQQASYEQYF.

The J gene is TRBJ2-7, the V gene TRBV20-1, with TRBD1 matching over 7 bases. V shed 5 bases, J shed 2 bases, and the junction held 9 bases outside the gene matches. CDR1 and CDR2 from the germline V gene are DFQATT and SNEGSKA (reference sequence). The CDR3 is 14 amino acids. In DNA, the CDR3 is TGCAGTGCTCCACACCGGGACAGAGCCTACGAGCAGTACTTC. Translated: CSAPHRDRAYEQYF.

The chain recombines TRBV28 with TRBJ1-2; tentative D call: TRBD1 (6 bases). CDR1 is MDHEN, CDR2 SYDVKM, per germline. The germline V and J ends were trimmed by 6 bases and 4 bases, with 18 bases remaining between them. The CDR3 is 15 residues long. CDR3 coding DNA: TGTGCCAGCAGCACGCCCACAGGGTTCGGCTATGGCTACACCTTC. Translated: CASSTPTGFGYGYTF.

The count of this clonotype is one. The chain carries TRBV7-8 and TRBJ1-5, with a possible D match to TRBD1 (5 bases). The germline V gene has CDR1 SGHVS and CDR2 FQNEAQ. The CDR3 consists of 13 residues. V was trimmed by 2 bases and J by 11 bases, leaving 13 bases between them. The CDR3 region has the DNA TGTGCCAGCAGCTTACAGGGTTGGCGGGCCCAGCATTTT. It codes for CASSLQGWRAQHF. The full variable domain, in which reference TRBV7-8 and TRBJ1-5 provide the parts outside the CDR3, is GAGVSQSPRYKVAKRGQDVALRCDPISGHVSLFWYQQALGQGPEFLTYFQNEAQLDKSGLPSDRFFAERPEGSVSTLKIQRTQQEDSAVYLCASSLQGWRAQHFGDGTRLSIL.

The chain recombines TRBV20-1 with TRBJ2-3; 11 bases fit TRBD2. J lost 4 bases, V lost 5 bases, and 11 bases had no gene match. Germline CDR1 is DFQATT and CDR2 is SNEGSKA (reference sequence). This CDR3 has 16 residues. CDR3 nucleotide sequence: TGCAGTGCTGGATTGCTTCTAGCGGGAGGAGCAGATACGCAGTATTTT. It specifies CSAGLLLAGGADTQYF.

V is TRBV3-1 and J is TRBJ2-7, with D unresolved. This CDR3 has 15 amino acids. From germline, CDR1 is LGHDT and CDR2 YNNKEL (reference sequence). Trimming pared 0 bases from V and 0 bases from J, leaving 9 bases between. The CDR3 loop reads CASSQDGRSSYEQYF. The CDR3 nucleotides read TGTGCCAGCAGCCAAGATGGCCGCAGCTCCTACGAGCAGTACTTC.

The table lists this clonotype with a count of one. The chain links TRBV12-5 to TRBJ2-1; possibly TRBD1 or TRBD2 for D (5 bases each). The V gene's germline CDR1 is LGHNT and CDR2 FRNRAP. Trimming removed 7 bases from V and 4 bases from J, with 17 bases in between. This CDR3 is built from 15 residues. The CDR3 bases are TGTGCTAGTGCCGGGGCGGCACAACTTTACAATGAGCAGTTCTTC. Protein product: CASAGAAQLYNEQFF.

The CDR3, as DNA: TGTGCCAGCAGTCCGCGGACAGGGCCCTACGAGCAGTACTTC. Translated: CASSPRTGPYEQYF. This chain uses TRBV27 with TRBJ2-7, with 8 bases matching TRBD1. Trimming at V came to 5 bases and at J to 2 bases, leaving 5 bases not matched to a gene. CDR1 and CDR2 (germline): MNHEY, SMNVEV (reference sequence). The CDR3 has 14 residues.

The V gene is TRBV29-1, the J gene TRBJ1-1, with D possibly being TRBD1 (5 bases). Germline-derived CDR1 and CDR2 are SQVTM and ANQGSEA. V lost 4 bases, J lost 4 bases, and 13 bases lay in between. The CDR3 is 13 residues long. This CDR3 is CSVAEGISTEAFF. The DNA of the CDR3 is TGCAGCGTTGCGGAGGGGATTAGCACTGAAGCTTTCTTT.

The rearrangement joins TRBV6-1 to TRBJ1-5, with a tentative D call TRBD1 (5 bases). This CDR3 region has 15 residues. CDR1 is MNHNS and CDR2 is SASEGT in the germline V gene. Trimming pared 2 bases from V and 5 bases from J, leaving 13 bases between. CDR3 DNA: TGTGCCAGCAGTGAAAGTGGAGGGGTGCATCAGCCCCAGCATTTT. Its translation: CASSESGGVHQPQHF.